This T cell receptor beta chain comes out of a study of blood T cells in healthy people across ages. CDR3 length equals 13 residues. The germline V gene has CDR1 SGHTA and CDR2 FQGNSA. Study-wide points: A roughly linear fall in TCR beta diversity per million T cells was seen with increasing age. Possibly, changes in expanded clonotypes were confounded because donor CMV status was unknown.

Turning to this clonotype: Its specificity is unknown. The junction does not match germline at one end; this may be a read error.

A sample-barcoded 5' primer and a J-beta primer mix were used in a second PCR of about 7 to 11 cycles. TCRdb fed the 5' RACE reads into MiXCR, producing one record per CDR3 protein. Of under 1 million distinct CDR3 sequences listed, more than 40% are singletons. The chain couples TRBV7-2 to TRBJ2-1; TRBD1 is a possible D gene (6 bases). This sequence originates from a man aged 55-75 years in good health. Sequences were obtained from blood. In DNA, the CDR3 is TGTGCCAGCAGCGACAACAGGGACAATAAGCAGTTCTTC. This gives the protein CASSDNRDNKQFF.